Presented here are 29 T cell receptor beta chains from one specimen sequenced in a study of identical twins. Each CDR3 protein is one row after TCRdb ran MiXCR on the 5' RACE reads. The table lists hundreds of thousands of distinct CDR3 sequences, around a sixth of them singletons, with about 12% in the top ten. This sample also belongs to another study, concerning T cells expressing NK-cell markers.

The source material was PBMCs. These receptors were collected from a woman aged 18-30 years in good health.

V gene TRBV18 combines with J gene TRBJ2-7; the match to TRBD2 covers 9 bases. CDR3 length: 16 amino acids. Germline V CDR1 and CDR2: KGHSH, LQKENI. Unmatched junction bases numbered 9, after V lost 4 bases and J lost 2 bases. The CDR3 DNA follows: TGTGCCAGCTCACGTTCGGCTAGCGGGACCCCCTACGAGCAGTACTTC. Translating it yields CASSRSASGTPYEQYF.

The rearrangement uses TRBV20-1 and TRBJ2-1; TRBD2 matches at 13 bases. V was clipped by 5 bases and J by 8 bases; unmatched bases: 6. The CDR3 sequence is 14 residues long. Germline CDR1 reads DFQATT; CDR2 reads SNEGSKA (reference sequence). CDR3 DNA: TGCAGTGCTTGGACTAGCGGGAGCCCGCATGAGCAGTTCTTC. Its translation: CSAWTSGSPHEQFF.

This rearrangement joins TRBV15 to TRBJ2-5, with a possible D match to TRBD1 (5 bases). CDR1 and CDR2 from the germline V gene are LNHNV and YYDKDF (reference sequence). The length of the CDR3 is 14 residues. The V end lost 4 bases, the J end lost 1 base, and 10 bases lay between the germline ends. The CDR3 region has the DNA TGTGCCACCAGCAACCAGGGTAGCCAAGAGACCCAGTACTTC. It codes for CATSNQGSQETQYF.

Points on this clonotype: One base away lies a much larger clone, so this may be a sequencing read error. The CDR3 ends on some other residue instead of the conserved phenylalanine or tryptophan, so this is likely a read error. V and J are TRBV20-1 and TRBJ1-4, with D possibly TRBD1 on 5 matching bases. Germline V gene data show CDR1 as DFQATT and CDR2 as SNEGSKA (reference sequence). The germline V and J ends were trimmed by 5 bases and 8 bases, with 15 bases remaining between them. The length of the CDR3 is 13 residues. The CDR3 is CSARWPGGEKLFS. In DNA form, the CDR3 reads TGCAGTGCTCGATGGCCGGGGGGAGAAAAACTGTTTTCT.

This clonotype occurred a few times. At one end, the junction sequence differs from germline, possibly due to a read error. J is TRBJ1-3 and V is TRBV12-3 or TRBV12-4; D is undetermined. The CDR3 loop spans 12 amino acids. CDR3 residues: CASSSIGSTIYF. The CDR3 nucleotides read TGTGCCAGCAGTTCCATAGGAAGCACCATATATTTT.

The chain couples TRBV5-1 to TRBJ2-2, with D unresolved. CDR1 and CDR2 from the germline V gene are SGHRS and YFSETQ. The length of the CDR3 is 19 residues. The V end lost 1 base, the J end lost 0 bases, and 19 bases lay between the germline ends. The CDR3 nucleotides are TGCGCCAGCAGCTTGATCGGACGTACGTCTCGATCGAACACCGGGGAGCTGTTTTTT. Translating it yields CASSLIGRTSRSNTGELFF. The variable domain in full, completed from reference TRBV5-1 and TRBJ2-2, reads KAGVTQTPRYLIKTRGQQVTLSCSPISGHRSVSWYQQTPGQGLQFLFEYFSETQRNKGNFPGRFSGRQFSNSRSEMNVSTLELGDSALYLCASSLIGRTSRSNTGELFFGEGSRLTVL.

A few counts support this clonotype. The chain has TRBV11-3 and TRBJ2-7, with 8 bases identical to TRBD2. V shed 0 bases and J 0 bases; nucleotides not matched to a gene: 4. CDR1 and CDR2 from the germline V gene are SGHNT and YENEEA. CDR3 length: 16 amino acids. CDR3 DNA: TGTGCCAGCAGCTTAGAATTAGCGGGGACCTCCTACGAGCAGTACTTC. Translated, it gives CASSLELAGTSYEQYF.

This clonotype was observed at least ten times. The chain carries TRBV20-1 and TRBJ2-3; 9 bases match TRBD1. After removal of 5 bases from V and 5 bases from J, the junction contained 11 bases not matched to a gene. The CDR3 covers 15 residues. CDR1 is DFQATT and CDR2 is SNEGSKA in the germline V gene (reference sequence). The CDR3 nucleotides are TGCAGTGCTTTGCACCGGGACAGGGTCGAAGATACGCAGTATTTT. Protein sequence: CSALHRDRVEDTQYF.

The CDR3 here is CASSRHGGQRYEQYF. The CDR3 nucleotides read TGCGCCAGCAGCCGTCACGGGGGGCAACGATACGAGCAGTACTTC. The chain has TRBV5-1 and TRBJ2-7; D possibly corresponds to TRBD2 (7 bases). CDR3 size: 15 residues. V was trimmed by 4 bases and J by 4 bases, leaving 18 bases between them. The germline V gene has CDR1 SGHRS and CDR2 YFSETQ.

Comment on this clonotype: The junction departs from germline at one end; a sequencing error may be responsible. The chain couples TRBV7-8 to TRBJ2-1, with 9 bases that match TRBD1. Looked up from germline, CDR1 is SGHVS and CDR2 is FQNEAQ. CDR3 length equals 16 residues. The CDR3 spells CPSSGRTGEPYNEQFF. Here the CDR3 DNA reads TGTCCCAGCAGCGGAAGGACAGGGGAACCCTACAATGAGCAGTTCTTC.

This clonotype was detected only a few times. The rearrangement uses TRBV20-1 and TRBJ2-5, with D tentatively TRBD1 (6 bases). The germline CDR1 and CDR2 sequences are DFQATT and SNEGSKA (reference sequence). The CDR3 totals 14 residues. The ends were cut back, 5 bases at V and 5 bases at J, with 18 bases in the middle. CDR3 protein: CSASRTAPLETQYF. The DNA of the CDR3 is TGCAGTGCTTCCCGGACAGCCCCTTTGGAGACCCAGTACTTC.

The chain carries TRBV19 and TRBJ2-1; D might be TRBD2 (5 bases). The germline gives CDR1 LNHDA, CDR2 SQIVND (reference sequence). The CDR3 length is 14 residues. Trimming left V 3 bases short and J 0 bases short, with 6 bases between. In DNA, the CDR3 is TGTGCCAGTAGTATGGAGGACTCCTACAATGAGCAGTTCTTC. Translating it yields CASSMEDSYNEQFF. The full variable domain, completed using reference TRBV19 and TRBJ2-1, is DGGITQSPKYLFRKEGQNVTLSCEQNLNHDAMYWYRQDPGQGLRLIYYSQIVNDFQKGDIAEGYSVSREKKESFPLTVTSAQKNPTAFYLCASSMEDSYNEQFFGPGTRLTVL.

The chain joins TRBV5-1 to TRBJ2-7; D gene unclear. CDR3 length: 16 amino acids. Germline loops: CDR1 SGHRS, CDR2 YFSETQ. The V end lost 4 bases, the J end lost 7 bases, and 24 bases lay between the germline ends. CDR3: CASSPSGPPLEVEQYF. The CDR3 DNA reads TGCGCCAGCAGCCCTTCAGGCCCACCCCTCGAGGTAGAGCAGTACTTC.

This clonotype was observed a few times. This chain links TRBV7-8 with TRBJ2-1; 10 nucleotides line up with TRBD2. The V segment lost 5 bases and the J segment 15 bases; nucleotides outside the gene matches: 10. Germline CDR1 SGHVS, CDR2 FQNEAQ. The CDR3 is made up of 13 amino acids. CDR3 bases: TGTGCCAGCAGCCCCGATGCTAGCGGGAGTCTGTTCTTC. Amino acids: CASSPDASGSLFF. The variable domain in full, completed from reference TRBV7-8 and TRBJ2-1, reads GAGVSQSPRYKVAKRGQDVALRCDPISGHVSLFWYQQALGQGPEFLTYFQNEAQLDKSGLPSDRFFAERPEGSVSTLKIQRTQQEDSAVYLCASSPDASGSLFFGPGTRLTVL.

The chain has TRBV12-3 or TRBV12-4 and TRBJ2-5, with D possibly matching TRBD1 (5 bases). This CDR3 has 15 amino acids. V shed 7 bases and J shed 0 bases, with 15 bases lying between them. CDR3 nucleotides: TGTGCCAGCACTGGCCGTACAGGTAACCAAGAGACCCAGTACTTC. Protein: CASTGRTGNQETQYF.

This clonotype was found a few times. This rearrangement joins TRBV7-2 to TRBJ2-7, with no clear D. V lost 3 bases and J lost 4, with 10 bases in between. CDR3 length: 13 residues. Germline values: CDR1 SGHTA, CDR2 FQGNSA. The CDR3 nucleotides read TGTGCCAGCAGCTTTTCACTTGGGTACGAGCAGTACTTC. Protein sequence: CASSFSLGYEQYF. The full variable domain, completed using reference TRBV7-2 and TRBJ2-7, is GAGVSQSPSNKVTEKGKDVELRCDPISGHTALYWYRQSLGQGLEFLIYFQGNSAPDKSGLPSDRFSAERTGGSVSTLTIQRTQQEDSAVYLCASSFSLGYEQYFGPGTRLTVT.

The chain joins TRBV29-1 to TRBJ2-7; D gene unclear. CDR3 length equals 12 residues. V shed 0 bases and J shed 5 bases, with 8 bases lying between them. Germline V gene sequence: CDR1 SQVTM, CDR2 ANQGSEA. CDR3 DNA: TGCAGCGTTGAAGATCAAAGGAACGAGCAGTACTTC. It is translated as CSVEDQRNEQYF.

This clonotype appeared a few times. This sequence joins TRBV10-3 and TRBJ2-4; 7 nucleotides align to TRBD2. Looked up from germline, CDR1 is ENHRY and CDR2 is SYGVKD. The V and J ends lost 3 bases and 6 bases, in that order; junction bases with no gene match: 2. The CDR3 is made up of 13 amino acids. CDR3 DNA sequence: TGTGCCATCAGTGATGGGGGGGGAAACATTCAGTACTTC. Its translation: CAISDGGGNIQYF.

The chain carries TRBV20-1 and TRBJ2-2; 8 bases agree with TRBD2. The germline CDR1 and CDR2 sequences are DFQATT and SNEGSKA (reference sequence). The CDR3 has 17 amino acids. V was pared by 0 bases and J by 5 bases, with 11 bases of the junction left unmatched. The CDR3 spells CSARDPGSGRGTGELFF. The CDR3 region has the DNA TGCAGTGCTAGAGACCCCGGGAGCGGGAGAGGAACCGGGGAGCTGTTTTTT.

The V gene is TRBV20-1, the J gene TRBJ1-2; 8 positions match TRBD1. The V and J ends lost 3 bases and 5 bases, in that order; junction bases with no gene match: 2. CDR3 size: 12 residues. The germline CDR1 and CDR2 sequences are DFQATT and SNEGSKA (reference sequence). The CDR3 DNA reads TGCAGTGCTAGGGACAGGGAGTATGGCTACACCTTC. Its translation is CSARDREYGYTF.

The rearrangement joins TRBV10-3 to TRBJ2-3; a possible D gene is TRBD2 (6 bases). The CDR3 sequence is 15 residues long. The germline gives CDR1 ENHRY, CDR2 SYGVKD. The V gene lost 8 bases and the J gene lost 0 bases, with 15 bases spanning the gap. CDR3 DNA sequence: TGTGCCATCGGGGGGTTGGCGGGAAGCACAGATACGCAGTATTTT. Translated: CAIGGLAGSTDTQYF.

The sample holds one count of this clonotype. The chain joins TRBV6-5 to TRBJ2-7, with D maybe TRBD2 (6 bases). The CDR3 totals 15 residues. V was pared by 2 bases and J by 2 bases, with 13 bases between. The germline CDR1 and CDR2 sequences are MNHEY and SVGAGI. CDR3 protein: CASSYGASVTYEQYF. DNA for the CDR3: TGTGCCAGCAGTTACGGGGCTAGCGTGACCTACGAGCAGTACTTC.

The table lists this clonotype with a few counts. The chain employs TRBV6-5 and TRBJ1-1, with D hard to call. The ends were cut back, 2 bases at V and 4 bases at J, with 11 bases in the middle. The CDR3 extends over 14 amino acids. Germline lookup yields CDR1 MNHEY and CDR2 SVGAGI. DNA of the CDR3: TGTGCCAGCAGTTACAATACACGGTCCACTGAAGCTTTCTTT. Its protein product is CASSYNTRSTEAFF.

The chain carries TRBV12-3 or TRBV12-4 and TRBJ1-2, with 8 bases identical to TRBD1. There are 15 residues in the CDR3. The V and J ends lost 4 bases and 4 bases, in that order; junction bases with no gene match: 8. The CDR3 DNA reads TGTGCCAGCAGTTACGGGACAGGTTCTCTCTATGGCTACACCTTC. Its protein product is CASSYGTGSLYGYTF.

The genes are TRBV6-6 and TRBJ1-1; 7 nucleotides align to TRBD1. Germline CDR1 is MNHNY and CDR2 is SVGAGI (reference sequence). CDR3 size: 12 residues. After removal of 4 bases from V and 8 bases from J, the junction contained 4 bases not matched to a gene. The CDR3 region has the DNA TGTGCCAGCAGTTCCTGGGACAGAGAAGCTTTCTTT. This codes for CASSSWDREAFF.

This clonotype has at least ten counts. The rearrangement joins TRBV12-3 or TRBV12-4 to TRBJ1-3; no reliable D call. CDR3 length: 14 residues. The V gene lost 3 bases and the J gene lost 4 bases, with 10 bases spanning the gap. The CDR3 nucleotides read TGTGCCAGCAGTTTGCGGCATCTCGGAAACACCATATATTTT. Protein sequence: CASSLRHLGNTIYF.

This clonotype was detected only a few times. The rearrangement links TRBV12-3 or TRBV12-4 to TRBJ2-1; the match to TRBD2 covers 14 bases. This CDR3 spans 15 amino acids. The ends lost 7 bases at V and 9 bases at J; junction bases unmatched: 8. CDR3 sequence (DNA): TGTGCCAGCACCCCAGGACTAGCGGGAGGTCTTGAGCAGTTCTTC. Amino acid sequence: CASTPGLAGGLEQFF.

This clonotype was picked up many times. V gene TRBV12-3 or TRBV12-4 combines with J gene TRBJ2-7, with D tentatively TRBD1 (5 bases). The CDR3 extends over 13 amino acids. V lost 3 bases and J 3 bases, leaving 9 bases between the germline ends. The CDR3 DNA reads TGTGCCAGCAGTTTGTACAGGTACTACGAGCAGTACTTC. Its translation: CASSLYRYYEQYF.

This clonotype has a handful of counts. The chain links TRBV3-1 to TRBJ1-6; TRBD1 agrees at 7 bases. The ends lost 4 bases at V and 12 bases at J; junction bases unmatched: 9. Germline loops: CDR1 LGHDT, CDR2 YNNKEL (reference sequence). The CDR3 covers 14 residues. CDR3 DNA sequence: TGTGCCAGCAGCCCAGTCAGACAGGGAGGACCCCTCCACTTT. Translation: CASSPVRQGGPLHF.